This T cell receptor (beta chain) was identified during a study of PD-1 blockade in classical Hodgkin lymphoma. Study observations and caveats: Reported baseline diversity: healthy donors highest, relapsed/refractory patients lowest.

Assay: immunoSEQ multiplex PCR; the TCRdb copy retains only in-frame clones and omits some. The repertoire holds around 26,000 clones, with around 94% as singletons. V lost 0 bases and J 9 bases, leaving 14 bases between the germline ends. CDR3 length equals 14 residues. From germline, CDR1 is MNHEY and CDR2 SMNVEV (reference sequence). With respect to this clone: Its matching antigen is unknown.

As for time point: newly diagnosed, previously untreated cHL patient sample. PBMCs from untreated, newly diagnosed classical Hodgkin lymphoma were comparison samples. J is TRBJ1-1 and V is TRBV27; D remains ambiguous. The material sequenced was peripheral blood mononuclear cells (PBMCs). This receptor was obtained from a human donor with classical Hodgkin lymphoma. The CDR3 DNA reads TGTGCCAGCAGTTTATCGGTTCGCGGACGAAAAGCTTTCTTT. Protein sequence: CASSLSVRGRKAFF.